This T cell receptor beta chain comes out of a study of CD8+CD57+ T cells in acquired aplastic anemia. Across the study: Quantities of DNA derived from sorted CD4+ and CD8+ cells averaged 3.2 ug.

Before being chosen for sequencing, patients had shown CD8+CD57+ cell expansion by flow cytometry. The blood sampling took place in patients who had so far received no therapy. Study findings and constraints: Any difference that existed in CD8+ Simpson's diversity between patients and controls was not significant. There were twenty-nine CD8+ CDR3 sequences that occurred in both patients and controls.

V lost 0 bases, J lost 6 bases, and 10 bases lay in between. CDR3 length: 14 amino acids. The germline CDR1 and CDR2 sequences are LGHDT and YNNKEL (reference sequence). The template used for profiling TCR beta VDJ and CDR3 was genomic DNA. A single record per CDR3 protein comes from TCRdb applying MiXCR to the reads. Of about 190,000 distinct CDR3 sequences in the sample, nearly 50% are singletons; the top ten hold over 7.5%. Points on this clonotype: The antigen is not known.

The sequenced sample consisted of sorted CD4+, CD8+, or CD8+CD57+ T cells (not recorded which) from PBMCs. The chain employs TRBV3-1 and TRBJ2-3; D remains ambiguous. This TCR came from a human donor with aplastic anemia. CDR3 in DNA: TGTGCCAGCAGCCAAGATCGGATCAGGGATACGCAGTATTTT. As protein: CASSQDRIRDTQYF.